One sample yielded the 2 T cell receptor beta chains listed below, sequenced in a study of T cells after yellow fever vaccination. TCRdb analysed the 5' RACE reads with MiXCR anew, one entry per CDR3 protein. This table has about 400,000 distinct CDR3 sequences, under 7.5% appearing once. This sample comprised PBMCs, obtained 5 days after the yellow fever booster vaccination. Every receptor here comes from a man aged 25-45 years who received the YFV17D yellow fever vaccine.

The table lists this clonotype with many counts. DNA for the CDR3: TGTGCCAGCAGCCTCCAGGGACAGAGCAAAAACATTCAGTACTTC. Its translation: CASSLQGQSKNIQYF. The rearrangement uses TRBV5-6 and TRBJ2-4; 7 bases are shared with TRBD1. The CDR3 is made up of 15 amino acids. V shed 4 bases, J shed 3 bases, and the junction held 7 bases outside the gene matches. In germline, CDR1 is SGHDT, CDR2 YYEEEE.

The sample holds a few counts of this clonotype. In nucleotides, the CDR3 is TGTGCCAGCAGCTCGGGGGCAGGGCTACAAGAGACCCAGTACTTC. Translation: CASSSGAGLQETQYF. The chain employs TRBV5-6 and TRBJ2-5, with D perhaps given as TRBD1 or TRBD2 (6 bases each). Germline values: CDR1 SGHDT, CDR2 YYEEEE. V was pared by 3 bases and J by 2 bases, with 14 bases between. This CDR3 spans 15 amino acids.